This T cell receptor (beta chain) was captured by sequencing in a study of control samples from healthy donors and cancer patients. Germline V gene sequence: CDR1 LNHDA, CDR2 SQIVND (reference sequence). The CDR3 totals 15 residues. With 5 bases clipped from V and 0 bases from J, the junction kept 6 bases outside the gene matches. TCRdb keeps only in-frame clones here, not all; method: immunoSEQ multiplex PCR. The repertoire holds about 69,000 clones, with around four fifths as singletons. J is TRBJ1-1 and V is TRBV19; 7 bases fit TRBD1. The sequenced sample consisted of PBMCs. The TCR was taken from a woman aged 45-60 years with lung cancer. CDR3 amino acids: CASSPADRMNTEAFF. Here the CDR3 DNA reads TGTGCCAGTAGTCCGGCGGACAGGATGAACACTGAAGCTTTCTTT. Based on the CDR3 plus reference TRBV19 and TRBJ1-1, the full variable domain is DGGITQSPKYLFRKEGQNVTLSCEQNLNHDAMYWYRQDPGQGLRLIYYSQIVNDFQKGDIAEGYSVSREKKESFPLTVTSAQKNPTAFYLCASSPADRMNTEAFFGQGTRLTVV.